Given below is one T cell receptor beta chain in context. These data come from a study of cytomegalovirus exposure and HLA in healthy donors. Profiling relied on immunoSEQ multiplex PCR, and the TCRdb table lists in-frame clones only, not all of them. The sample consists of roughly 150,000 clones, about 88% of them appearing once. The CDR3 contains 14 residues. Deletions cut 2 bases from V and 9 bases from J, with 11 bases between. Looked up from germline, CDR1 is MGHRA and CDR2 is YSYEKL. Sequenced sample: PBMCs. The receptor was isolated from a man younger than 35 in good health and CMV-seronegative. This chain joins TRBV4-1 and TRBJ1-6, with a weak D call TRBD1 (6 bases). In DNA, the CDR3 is TGCGCCAGCAGCCAACATACAGGGAGTTCACCCCTCCACTTT. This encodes CASSQHTGSSPLHF.